This T cell receptor beta chain derives from a study of T cell responses to AZD1222 COVID-19 vaccine. General study findings and limits: Spike was spanned by vaccine-associated CD4 TCRs, which were dominant at 160-218 and 743-854. Unmutated variant regions reportedly attract nearly half of all spike-specific TCRs. Donors skewed white British and female; clonal diversity was possibly underestimated. Elevations in Spike-specific TCR breadth and depth followed administration of two AZD1222 doses.

Trimming left V 0 bases short and J 4 bases short, with 10 bases between. The CDR3 spans 14 residues. Germline V gene lookup returns CDR1 SGHRS and CDR2 YFSETQ. Profiling relied on immunoSEQ multiplex PCR, and the TCRdb table lists in-frame clones only, not all of them. The data show around 150,000 clones, over 75% seen once. Note on this clone: The antigen is undetermined.

Sequenced here: peripheral blood, sampled 28 days after the second AZD1222 dose. The sequence came from an adult who received the AZD1222 COVID-19 vaccine. The chain couples TRBV5-1 to TRBJ1-2; D is ambiguous. CDR3 sequence (DNA): TGCGCCAGCAGCTTGGGTTCACAACCCTATGGCTACACCTTC. Its protein product is CASSLGSQPYGYTF.